The sequence of this TCR beta chain was determined in a study of blood T cell repertoires in COVID-19. Study-level background: The United States, Italy and Spain provided the acute and convalescent COVID-19 samples. T cells, B-cell-depleted T cells, or PBMCs provided the cDNA or gDNA that served as material.

In the authors' workflow: Reference gene primer amplification gave nucleated cell count estimates. TCRdb's table, derived via immunoSEQ multiplex PCR, lists solely in-frame clones and lacks some. V and J calls and clone size come straight from that table; D and trimming were deduced from the DNA. Here the sample spans tens of thousands of clones, 85% to 90% being singletons. The CDR3 is 16 residues long. V dropped 5 bases and J dropped 1; count of bases not matched to a gene: 8. CDR1 is SNHLY and CDR2 is FYNNEI in the germline V gene. In its sample, this clone was seen a few times. The sample taken for sequencing was peripheral blood. The chain joins TRBV2 to TRBJ2-7; TRBD1 agrees at 10 bases. The TCR was taken from a human donor in a cohort sampled during active COVID-19. The CDR3 sequence: CASSRTSGQGSYEQYF. CDR3 nucleotide sequence: TGTGCCAGCAGTCGGACATCGGGACAGGGGTCCTACGAGCAGTACTTC.